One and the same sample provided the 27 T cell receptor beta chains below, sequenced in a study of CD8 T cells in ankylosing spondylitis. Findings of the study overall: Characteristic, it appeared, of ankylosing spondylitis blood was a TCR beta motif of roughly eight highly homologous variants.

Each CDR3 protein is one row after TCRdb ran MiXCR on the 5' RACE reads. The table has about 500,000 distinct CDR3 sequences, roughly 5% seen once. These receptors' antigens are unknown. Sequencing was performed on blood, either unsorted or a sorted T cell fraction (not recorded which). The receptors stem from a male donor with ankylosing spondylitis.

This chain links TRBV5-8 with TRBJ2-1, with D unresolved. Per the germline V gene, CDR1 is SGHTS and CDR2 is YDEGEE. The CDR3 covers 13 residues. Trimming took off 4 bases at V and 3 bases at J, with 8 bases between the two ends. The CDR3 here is CASSPALYNEQFF. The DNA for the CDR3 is TGTGCCAGCAGCCCAGCGCTCTACAATGAGCAGTTCTTC.

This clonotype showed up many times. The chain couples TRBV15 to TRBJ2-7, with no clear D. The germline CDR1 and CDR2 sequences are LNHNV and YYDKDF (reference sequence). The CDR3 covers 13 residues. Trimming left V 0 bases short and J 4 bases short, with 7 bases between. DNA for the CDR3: TGTGCCACCAGCAGAGATGGGGTTTACGAGCAGTACTTC. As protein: CATSRDGVYEQYF.

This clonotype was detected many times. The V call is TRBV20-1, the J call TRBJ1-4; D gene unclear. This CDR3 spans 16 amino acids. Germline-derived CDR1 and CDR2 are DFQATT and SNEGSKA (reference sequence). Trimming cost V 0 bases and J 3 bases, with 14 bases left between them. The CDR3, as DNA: TGCAGTGCTAGAGATCACCTAGGAAGCGCTAATGAAAAACTGTTTTTT. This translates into CSARDHLGSANEKLFF.

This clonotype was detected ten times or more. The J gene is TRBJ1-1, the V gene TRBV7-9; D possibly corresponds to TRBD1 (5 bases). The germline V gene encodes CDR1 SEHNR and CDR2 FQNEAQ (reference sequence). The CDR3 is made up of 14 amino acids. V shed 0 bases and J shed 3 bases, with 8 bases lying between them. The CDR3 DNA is TGTGCCAGCAGCTTAGCTCAGGGAGACACTGAAGCTTTCTTT. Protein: CASSLAQGDTEAFF. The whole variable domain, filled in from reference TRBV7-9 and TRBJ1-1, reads DTGVSQNPRHKITKRGQNVTFRCDPISEHNRLYWYRQTLGQGPEFLTYFQNEAQLEKSRLLSDRFSAERPKGSFSTLEIQRTEQGDSAMYLCASSLAQGDTEAFFGQGTRLTVV.

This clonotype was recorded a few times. The CDR3 DNA is TGCGCCAGCAGCCTGGGGGCACAGTCGTTCTCTGGGGCCAACGTCCTGACTTTC. It encodes CASSLGAQSFSGANVLTF. This rearrangement joins TRBV4-3 to TRBJ2-6; tentative D call: TRBD1 (6 bases). The V and J ends lost 4 bases and 0 bases respectively, with 16 bases between them. The CDR3 contains 18 residues. CDR1 LGHNA and CDR2 YSLEER come from the germline V gene.

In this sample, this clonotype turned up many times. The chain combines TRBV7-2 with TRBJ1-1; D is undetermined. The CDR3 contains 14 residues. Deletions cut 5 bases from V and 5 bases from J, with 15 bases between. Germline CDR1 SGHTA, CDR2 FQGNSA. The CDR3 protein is CASSLWGLMTEAFF. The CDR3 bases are TGTGCCAGCAGCCTATGGGGTCTAATGACTGAAGCTTTCTTT.

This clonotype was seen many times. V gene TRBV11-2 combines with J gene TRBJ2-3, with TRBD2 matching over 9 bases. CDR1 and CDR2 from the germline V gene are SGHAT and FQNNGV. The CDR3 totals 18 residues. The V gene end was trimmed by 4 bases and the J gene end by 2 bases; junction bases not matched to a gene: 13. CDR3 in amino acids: CASSSTFSGRPNTDTQYF. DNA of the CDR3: TGTGCCAGCAGCTCCACCTTCAGCGGGAGGCCAAACACAGATACGCAGTATTTT. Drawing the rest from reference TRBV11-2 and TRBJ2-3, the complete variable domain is EAGVAQSPRYKIIEKRQSVAFWCNPISGHATLYWYQQILGQGPKLLIQFQNNGVVDDSQLPKDRFSAERLKGVDSTLKIQPAKLEDSAVYLCASSSTFSGRPNTDTQYFGPGTRLTVL.

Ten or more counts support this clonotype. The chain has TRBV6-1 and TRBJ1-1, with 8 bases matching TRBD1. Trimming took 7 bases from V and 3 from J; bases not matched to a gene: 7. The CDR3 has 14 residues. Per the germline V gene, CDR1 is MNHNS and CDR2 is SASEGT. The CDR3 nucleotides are TGTGCCAGCACCGCGACAGGGGAGTACACTGAAGCTTTCTTT. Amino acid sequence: CASTATGEYTEAFF.

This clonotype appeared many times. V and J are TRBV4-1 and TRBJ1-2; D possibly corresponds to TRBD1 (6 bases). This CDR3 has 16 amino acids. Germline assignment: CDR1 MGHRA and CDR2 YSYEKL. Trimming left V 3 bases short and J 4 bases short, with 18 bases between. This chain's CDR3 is CASSQSADSPFYGYTF. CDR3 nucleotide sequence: TGCGCCAGCAGCCAGTCGGCGGACAGCCCGTTCTATGGCTACACCTTC.

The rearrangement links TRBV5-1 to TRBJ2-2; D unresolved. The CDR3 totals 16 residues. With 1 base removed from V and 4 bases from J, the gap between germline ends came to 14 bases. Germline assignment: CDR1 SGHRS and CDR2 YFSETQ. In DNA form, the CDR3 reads TGCGCCAGCAGCTTGAGCGTTGGTAGTACCACCGGGGAGCTGTTTTTT. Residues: CASSLSVGSTTGELFF. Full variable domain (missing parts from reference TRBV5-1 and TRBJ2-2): KAGVTQTPRYLIKTRGQQVTLSCSPISGHRSVSWYQQTPGQGLQFLFEYFSETQRNKGNFPGRFSGRQFSNSRSEMNVSTLELGDSALYLCASSLSVGSTTGELFFGEGSRLTVL.

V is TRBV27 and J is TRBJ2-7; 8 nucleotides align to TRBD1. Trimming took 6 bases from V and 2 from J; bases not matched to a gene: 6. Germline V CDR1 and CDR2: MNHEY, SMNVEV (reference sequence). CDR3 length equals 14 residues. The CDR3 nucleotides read TGTGCCAGCAGGAGCAGGGGGCTTCCCTACGAGCAGTACTTC. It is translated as CASRSRGLPYEQYF.

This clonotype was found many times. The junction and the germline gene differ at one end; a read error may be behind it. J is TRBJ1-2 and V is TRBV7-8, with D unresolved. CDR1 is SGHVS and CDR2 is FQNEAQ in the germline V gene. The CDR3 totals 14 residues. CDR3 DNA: TGTGCCAGCAGCTTAGAAAGGGAACGGACCTTTGGGCCCTTC. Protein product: CASSLERERTFGPF. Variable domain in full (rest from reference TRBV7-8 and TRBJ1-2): GAGVSQSPRYKVAKRGQDVALRCDPISGHVSLFWYQQALGQGPEFLTYFQNEAQLDKSGLPSDRFFAERPEGSVSTLKIQRTQQEDSAVYLCASSLERERTFGPFGSGTRLTVV.

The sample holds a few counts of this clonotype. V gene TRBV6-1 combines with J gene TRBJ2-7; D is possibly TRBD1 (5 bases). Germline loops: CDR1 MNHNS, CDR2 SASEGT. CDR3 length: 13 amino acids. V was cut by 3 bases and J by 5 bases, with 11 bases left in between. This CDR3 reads CASSEGPFDEQYF. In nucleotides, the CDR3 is TGTGCCAGCAGTGAGGGGCCCTTTGACGAGCAGTACTTC.

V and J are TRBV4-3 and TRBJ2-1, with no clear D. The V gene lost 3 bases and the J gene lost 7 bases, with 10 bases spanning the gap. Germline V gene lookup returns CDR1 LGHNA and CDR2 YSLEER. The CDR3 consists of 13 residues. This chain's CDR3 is CASSQYVGNEQFF. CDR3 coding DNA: TGCGCCAGCAGCCAGTACGTGGGGAATGAGCAGTTCTTC.

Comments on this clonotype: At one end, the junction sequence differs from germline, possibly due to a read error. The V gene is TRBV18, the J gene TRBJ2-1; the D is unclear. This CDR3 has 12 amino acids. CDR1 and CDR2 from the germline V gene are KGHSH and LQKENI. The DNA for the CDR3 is TGTGCCAGCACACCAGGCCTGGGTGAGCAGTTCTTC. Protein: CASTPGLGEQFF.

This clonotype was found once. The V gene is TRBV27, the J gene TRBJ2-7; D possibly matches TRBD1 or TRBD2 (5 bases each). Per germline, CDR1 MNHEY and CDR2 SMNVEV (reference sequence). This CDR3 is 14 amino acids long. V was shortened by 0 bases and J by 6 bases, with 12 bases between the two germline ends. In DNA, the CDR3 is TGTGCCAGCAGTTTATCCCGGGACGGCGCCGAGCAGTACTTC. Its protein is CASSLSRDGAEQYF.

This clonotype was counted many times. The CDR3 nucleotides are TGTGCCAGCAGCGGGACAGGGGGCAAATATGAGCAGTTCTTC. This sequence encodes CASSGTGGKYEQFF. The chain has TRBV11-2 and TRBJ2-1; 12 bases agree with TRBD1. Trimming cost V 5 bases and J 8 bases; bases outside gene matches: 4. CDR1 and CDR2 (germline): SGHAT, FQNNGV. The CDR3 spans 14 residues.

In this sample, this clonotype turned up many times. The CDR3 bases are TGTGCCATCCCCCGGGGTGCGGCCAGCAGAGATGAGCAGTTCTTC. Encoded protein: CAIPRGAASRDEQFF. The chain combines TRBV6-4 with TRBJ2-1, with D perhaps TRBD2 (5 bases). CDR1 is MRHNA and CDR2 is SNTAGT in the germline V gene. Trimming took off 10 bases at V and 8 bases at J, with 24 bases between the two ends. This CDR3 comprises 15 residues.

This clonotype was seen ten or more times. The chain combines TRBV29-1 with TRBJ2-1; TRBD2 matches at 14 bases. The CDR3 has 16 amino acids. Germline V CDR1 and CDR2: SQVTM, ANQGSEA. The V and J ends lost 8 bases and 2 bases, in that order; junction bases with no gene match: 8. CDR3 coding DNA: TGCAGCCACGGGACTAGCGGGGGATTAACCTACAATGAGCAGTTCTTC. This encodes CSHGTSGGLTYNEQFF.

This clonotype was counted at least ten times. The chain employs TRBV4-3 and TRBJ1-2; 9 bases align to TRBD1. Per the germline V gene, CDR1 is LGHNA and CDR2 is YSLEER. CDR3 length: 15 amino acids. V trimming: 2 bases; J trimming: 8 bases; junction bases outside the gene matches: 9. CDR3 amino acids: CASSQLRDRVDGYTF. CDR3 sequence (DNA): TGCGCCAGCAGCCAACTGAGGGACAGGGTTGACGGCTACACCTTC.

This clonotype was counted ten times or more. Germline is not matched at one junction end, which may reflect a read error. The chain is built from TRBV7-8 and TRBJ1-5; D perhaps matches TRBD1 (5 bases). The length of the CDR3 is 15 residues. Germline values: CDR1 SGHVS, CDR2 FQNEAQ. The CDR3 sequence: CATSGPGGGNQPQHF. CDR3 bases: TGTGCCACCAGCGGCCCGGGGGGTGGCAATCAGCCCCAGCATTTT.

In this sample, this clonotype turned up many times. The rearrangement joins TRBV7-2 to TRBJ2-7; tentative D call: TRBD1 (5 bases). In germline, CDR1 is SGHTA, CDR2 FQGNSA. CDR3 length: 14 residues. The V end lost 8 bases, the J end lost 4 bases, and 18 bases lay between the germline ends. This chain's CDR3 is CASLTAGNSYEQYF. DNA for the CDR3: TGTGCCAGCTTAACGGCAGGGAACTCGTACGAGCAGTACTTC.

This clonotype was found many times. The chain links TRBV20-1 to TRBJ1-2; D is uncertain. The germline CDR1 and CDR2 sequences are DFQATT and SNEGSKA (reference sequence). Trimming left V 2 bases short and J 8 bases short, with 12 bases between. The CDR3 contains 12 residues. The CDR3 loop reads CSARLDARGYTF. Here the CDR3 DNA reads TGCAGTGCTAGACTTGACGCCAGGGGCTACACCTTC.

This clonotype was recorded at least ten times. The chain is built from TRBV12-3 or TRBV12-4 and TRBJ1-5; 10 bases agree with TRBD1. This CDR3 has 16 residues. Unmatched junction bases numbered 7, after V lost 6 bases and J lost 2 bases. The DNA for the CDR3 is TGTGCCAGCAGATTGACAGGGGGCTTAGGCAATCAGCCCCAGCATTTT. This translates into CASRLTGGLGNQPQHF.

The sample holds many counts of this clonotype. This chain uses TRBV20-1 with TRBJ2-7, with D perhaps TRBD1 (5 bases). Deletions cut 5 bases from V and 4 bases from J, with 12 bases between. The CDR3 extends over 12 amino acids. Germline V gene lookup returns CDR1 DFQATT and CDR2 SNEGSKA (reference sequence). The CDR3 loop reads CSAQQGRYEQYF. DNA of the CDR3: TGCAGTGCTCAGCAGGGTCGGTACGAGCAGTACTTC.

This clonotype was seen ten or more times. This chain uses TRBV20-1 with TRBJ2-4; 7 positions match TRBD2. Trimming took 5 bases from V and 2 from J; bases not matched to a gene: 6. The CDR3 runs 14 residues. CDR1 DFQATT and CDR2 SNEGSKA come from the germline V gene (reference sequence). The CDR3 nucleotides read TGCAGTGCTGCTGGGGGGGTCACCAAAAACATTCAGTACTTC. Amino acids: CSAAGGVTKNIQYF.

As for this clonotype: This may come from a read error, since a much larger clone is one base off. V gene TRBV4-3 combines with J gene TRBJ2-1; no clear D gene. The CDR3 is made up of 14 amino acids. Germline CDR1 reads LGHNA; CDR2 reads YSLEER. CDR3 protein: CASSHSGSYNKQFF. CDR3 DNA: TGCGCCAGCAGCCACTCAGGCTCCTACAATAAGCAGTTCTTC.